One and the same sample provided the 32 T cell receptor beta chains below, sequenced in a study of blood T cell repertoires in COVID-19 (dated by TCRdb to 2020 to 2022). Library preparation employed the immunoSEQ multiplex PCR assay. The immuneACCESS repertoire file appears here via TCRdb, limited to in-frame rearrangements. These files lack a portion of the clones; in checked studies, under half of the deficit traces to unresolved V genes, and the cause of the others is not known. This sample has 85,000 to 100,000 clones in its table, and 85% of those were observed once. Roughly 4% of the sample belongs to the ten largest clones. Material: peripheral blood. The receptors were gathered from a man in his 60s with acute or convalescent COVID-19.

The chain links TRBV4-1 to TRBJ2-7, with TRBD2 matching over 9 bases. V lost 0 bases, J lost 4 bases, and 7 bases stayed unmatched. Per the germline V gene, CDR1 is MGHRA and CDR2 is YSYEKL. The CDR3 has 16 amino acids. The CDR3 bases are TGCGCCAGCAGCCAAGATTTTGCTAGCGGGGTATACGAGCAGTACTTC. The encoded protein is CASSQDFASGVYEQYF.

The chain couples TRBV12-5 to TRBJ1-2; TRBD1 agrees at 8 bases. The CDR3 consists of 15 residues. Trimming took 0 bases from V and 5 from J; bases not matched to a gene: 5. Germline V gene data show CDR1 as LGHNT and CDR2 as FRNRAP. In DNA, the CDR3 is TGTGCTAGTGGTTTGGTGGCAGGGGGCTTATATGGCTACACCTTC. Translated: CASGLVAGGLYGYTF.

In its sample, this clone was seen once. This chain joins TRBV6-2 or TRBV6-3 and TRBJ2-7; 8 bases line up with TRBD2. The CDR3 has 15 residues. Trimming cost V 2 bases and J 7 bases; bases outside gene matches: 10. CDR1 is MNHEY and CDR2 is SVGEGT in the germline V gene. The CDR3 region has the DNA TGTGCCAGCAGTTACCCCCGAAGCGGGGGTCTAGAGCAGTACTTC. It specifies CASSYPRSGGLEQYF.

This clone has only a few counts. The chain combines TRBV19 with TRBJ1-4, with TRBD1 matching over 7 bases. The trim removed 5 bases at V and 4 bases at J, leaving 7 bases unmatched. This CDR3 comprises 15 residues. CDR1 is LNHDA, CDR2 SQIVND, per germline (reference sequence). The CDR3 DNA reads TGTGCCAGTAGTCCCCTCCGGGACAGTAATGAAAAACTGTTTTTT. Residues: CASSPLRDSNEKLFF.

The chain links TRBV12-3 or TRBV12-4 to TRBJ2-3; 8 bases agree with TRBD2. The CDR3 spans 13 residues. After removal of 2 bases from V and 11 bases from J, the junction contained 6 bases not matched to a gene. In DNA, the CDR3 is TGTGCCAGCAGTTTAAGACGGGGGGGCGTGCAGTATTTT. As protein: CASSLRRGGVQYF.

The chain has TRBV7-2 and TRBJ2-3, with TRBD2 identical over 10 bases. The CDR3 extends over 15 amino acids. J gave up 4 bases and V 5 bases, and 6 bases lay outside the gene matches. Germline values: CDR1 SGHTA, CDR2 FQGNSA. CDR3 nucleotides: TGTGCCAGCAGCCTGACTAGCGGGTCCGCAGATACGCAGTATTTT. Residues: CASSLTSGSADTQYF.

The genes are TRBV19 and TRBJ2-7, with TRBD1 identical over 10 bases. Germline V gene data show CDR1 as LNHDA and CDR2 as SQIVND (reference sequence). Losses at the gene ends were 4 bases for V and 4 bases for J; bases not matched to a gene: 10. The CDR3 is 16 amino acids. CDR3 region: CASSRLPRDRGYEQYF. CDR3 coding DNA: TGTGCCAGTAGTAGACTTCCCCGGGACAGGGGATACGAGCAGTACTTC. Full variable domain (rest looked up from reference TRBV19 and TRBJ2-7): DGGITQSPKYLFRKEGQNVTLSCEQNLNHDAMYWYRQDPGQGLRLIYYSQIVNDFQKGDIAEGYSVSREKKESFPLTVTSAQKNPTAFYLCASSRLPRDRGYEQYFGPGTRLTVT.

In this sample, this clone turned up a few times. The chain is built from TRBV7-9 and TRBJ1-1; D uncertain. V was pared by 1 base and J by 2 bases, with 5 bases between. Looked up from germline, CDR1 is SEHNR and CDR2 is FQNEAQ (reference sequence). The CDR3 runs 13 residues. CDR3 bases: TGTGCCAGCAGCTTAGGGAGTAACACTGAAGCTTTCTTT. Its translation is CASSLGSNTEAFF.

The chain has TRBV19 and TRBJ2-3; D is uncertain. Deletions cut 1 base from V and 3 bases from J, with 8 bases between. This CDR3 is built from 14 residues. In germline, CDR1 is LNHDA, CDR2 SQIVND (reference sequence). In nucleotides, the CDR3 is TGTGCCAGTAGTATAGCGGCGGCTACAGATACGCAGTATTTT. Its translation: CASSIAAATDTQYF.

The V and J genes are TRBV7-9 and TRBJ2-5, with TRBD1 matching 8 bases. The V segment lost 5 bases and the J segment 5 bases; nucleotides outside the gene matches: 4. Germline CDR1 SEHNR, CDR2 FQNEAQ (reference sequence). The CDR3 is 13 amino acids. DNA for the CDR3: TGTGCCAGCAGCCCCCGACAGGGGGAGACCCAGTACTTC. Protein: CASSPRQGETQYF.

The V call is TRBV11-2, the J call TRBJ2-1, with 10 bases lining up with TRBD2. CDR1 is SGHAT and CDR2 is FQNNGV in the germline V gene. CDR3 size: 16 residues. With 5 bases clipped from V and 4 bases from J, the junction kept 8 bases outside the gene matches. The DNA of the CDR3 is TGTGCCAGCAGCCCTCTAGCGGGGGATCATTACAATGAGCAGTTCTTC. Encoded protein: CASSPLAGDHYNEQFF.

The chain uses TRBV12-3 or TRBV12-4 and TRBJ1-2; 7 bases align to TRBD1. The V segment lost 8 bases and the J segment 4 bases; nucleotides outside the gene matches: 4. The CDR3 runs to 12 residues. The chain's CDR3 is CASSGTAYGYTF. CDR3 nucleotides: TGTGCCAGCTCCGGGACAGCCTATGGCTACACCTTC.

V and J are TRBV6-5 and TRBJ1-5, with D maybe TRBD1 (6 bases). This CDR3 is built from 14 residues. In germline, CDR1 is MNHEY, CDR2 SVGAGI. V was clipped by 7 bases and J by 4 bases, with 14 bases between them. The CDR3 spells CASMAGARNQPQHF. The DNA for the CDR3 is TGTGCCAGCATGGCAGGGGCGAGAAATCAGCCCCAGCATTTT.

The gene calls are TRBV5-1 and TRBJ1-3; 8 bases map to TRBD1. The CDR3 covers 17 residues. The V gene end was trimmed by 4 bases and the J gene end by 0 bases; junction bases not matched to a gene: 9. Germline assignment: CDR1 SGHRS and CDR2 YFSETQ. Written as DNA, the CDR3 is TGCGCCAGCAGCCCCCTCGGACAGGGAAACTCTGGAAACACCATATATTTT. It is translated as CASSPLGQGNSGNTIYF. The full variable domain, its missing parts supplied by reference TRBV5-1 and TRBJ1-3, is KAGVTQTPRYLIKTRGQQVTLSCSPISGHRSVSWYQQTPGQGLQFLFEYFSETQRNKGNFPGRFSGRQFSNSRSEMNVSTLELGDSALYLCASSPLGQGNSGNTIYFGEGSWLTVV.

This chain uses TRBV30 with TRBJ1-4; possibly TRBD1 for D (5 bases). Germline CDR1 is GTSNPN and CDR2 is SVGIG (reference sequence). Trimming removed 3 bases at V and 6 bases at J, with 14 bases between. This CDR3 is 14 amino acids long. CDR3 sequence: CAWSSGGVDEKLFF. The CDR3 coding sequence is TGTGCCTGGAGCTCCGGGGGTGTCGATGAAAAACTGTTTTTT.

V usage is TRBV7-3 and J usage is TRBJ1-1; D remains ambiguous. The CDR3 covers 14 residues. The germline CDR1 and CDR2 sequences are SGHTA and FQGTGA. Trimming took 2 bases from V and 1 from J, leaving 8 bases between them. This CDR3 is CASSLVSGNTEAFF. The CDR3 DNA reads as TGTGCCAGCAGCTTAGTGTCGGGGAACACTGAAGCTTTCTTT.

In this sample, this clone turned up a few times. The chain has TRBV10-1 and TRBJ1-5; D is unresolved. With 5 bases removed from V and 5 bases from J, the gap between germline ends came to 10 bases. The germline V gene has CDR1 WNHNN and CDR2 SYGVQD (reference sequence). This CDR3 spans 13 amino acids. The CDR3 reads CASSSAADQPQHF. The CDR3 nucleotides read TGCGCCAGCAGTTCGGCAGCGGATCAGCCCCAGCATTTT.

The chain employs TRBV5-1 and TRBJ2-5, with 8 bases matching TRBD2. J was trimmed by 1 base and V by 3 bases; bases with no gene match: 14. Germline V gives CDR1 SGHRS, CDR2 YFSETQ. The CDR3 sequence is 18 residues long. CDR3 bases: TGCGCCAGCAGCTGGGGGGATAGCGGGACTTCTATCCAAGAGACCCAGTACTTC. It translates to CASSWGDSGTSIQETQYF.

The V and J genes are TRBV5-1 and TRBJ1-5, with a possible D match to TRBD1 (6 bases). V was trimmed by 3 bases and J by 2 bases, leaving 9 bases between them. Per germline, CDR1 SGHRS and CDR2 YFSETQ. CDR3 length: 14 amino acids. CDR3 nucleotides: TGCGCCAGCAGCTGGGGGGGCGGCAATCAGCCCCAGCATTTT. It translates to CASSWGGGNQPQHF.

The V and J genes are TRBV2 and TRBJ2-1, with 10 bases aligning to TRBD2. This CDR3 is 14 amino acids long. CDR1 and CDR2 from the germline V gene are SNHLY and FYNNEI. J lost 3 bases, V lost 6 bases, and 2 bases had no gene match. CDR3 coding DNA: TGTGCCAGCAGGGGGACTAGCGTCTACAATGAGCAGTTCTTC. Amino acids: CASRGTSVYNEQFF.

J is TRBJ2-7 and V is TRBV7-2; D gene ambiguous. Germline lookup yields CDR1 SGHTA and CDR2 FQGNSA. The CDR3 spans 16 residues. V was shortened by 5 bases and J by 2 bases, with 19 bases between the two germline ends. CDR3 region: CASSPYRFIATYEQYF. The CDR3 region has the DNA TGTGCCAGCAGCCCCTACCGATTTATCGCTACCTACGAGCAGTACTTC.

This rearrangement joins TRBV5-1 to TRBJ1-6; tentatively, D is TRBD1 (6 bases). The V gene's germline CDR1 is SGHRS and CDR2 YFSETQ. Trimming removed 4 bases at V and 10 bases at J, with 12 bases between. This CDR3 comprises 13 residues. Here the CDR3 DNA reads TGCGCCAGCAGCCCAACGGACAGATCACCCCTCCACTTT. Translating it yields CASSPTDRSPLHF. Based on the CDR3 plus reference TRBV5-1 and TRBJ1-6, the full variable domain is KAGVTQTPRYLIKTRGQQVTLSCSPISGHRSVSWYQQTPGQGLQFLFEYFSETQRNKGNFPGRFSGRQFSNSRSEMNVSTLELGDSALYLCASSPTDRSPLHFGNGTRLTVT.

This chain links TRBV4-1 with TRBJ2-6; maybe TRBD1 (5 bases). Trimming pared 1 base from V and 0 bases from J, leaving 10 bases between. Germline loops: CDR1 MGHRA, CDR2 YSYEKL. CDR3 size: 17 residues. The CDR3 bases are TGCGCCAGCAGCCAAGTAGCCAGGGCCTCTGGGGCCAACGTCCTGACTTTC. Its translation is CASSQVARASGANVLTF.

The chain has TRBV7-9 and TRBJ1-1; 12 bases line up with TRBD1. The CDR3 sequence is 13 residues long. Germline lookup yields CDR1 SEHNR and CDR2 FQNEAQ (reference sequence). V lost 7 bases, J lost 8 bases, and 5 bases stayed unmatched. CDR3 protein: CASTLGQGAEAFF. CDR3 nucleotides: TGTGCCAGCACCCTGGGACAGGGGGCCGAAGCTTTCTTT.

This CDR3 reads CASSESRLAGSTGELFF. Written as DNA, the CDR3 is TGTGCCAGCAGTGAATCCCGACTAGCGGGAAGCACCGGGGAGCTGTTTTTT. The rearrangement links TRBV6-1 to TRBJ2-2; TRBD2 aligns across 11 bases. V dropped 2 bases and J dropped 4; count of bases not matched to a gene: 6. CDR1 and CDR2 (germline): MNHNS, SASEGT. This CDR3 has 17 amino acids.

This clone was counted a few times. V gene TRBV5-4 combines with J gene TRBJ1-4; 7 bases fit TRBD1. The CDR3 spans 14 residues. The V segment lost 4 bases and the J segment 5 bases; nucleotides outside the gene matches: 5. Germline values: CDR1 SGHNT, CDR2 YYREEE (reference sequence). CDR3 protein: CASSVGQTNEKLFF. In nucleotides, the CDR3 is TGTGCCAGCAGCGTGGGACAGACAAATGAAAAACTGTTTTTT.

The gene calls are TRBV4-1 and TRBJ2-1, with 12 nucleotides matching TRBD2. The CDR3 is 17 amino acids. The V and J ends lost 0 bases and 2 bases, in that order; junction bases with no gene match: 2. Germline CDR1 and CDR2: MGHRA and YSYEKL. The CDR3 loop is CASSQERLAGAYNEQFF. The CDR3 nucleotides are TGCGCCAGCAGCCAAGAAAGACTAGCGGGGGCCTACAATGAGCAGTTCTTC.

The chain links TRBV5-1 to TRBJ1-1; a possible D gene is TRBD1 (5 bases). The CDR3 spans 13 residues. Germline lookup yields CDR1 SGHRS and CDR2 YFSETQ. The V end was cut by 0 bases, the J end by 7 bases, with 10 bases between. CDR3 bases: TGCGCCAGCAGCTTGGTTGGGGGAGGTGAAGCTTTCTTT. Its protein is CASSLVGGGEAFF.

The chain couples TRBV7-3 to TRBJ1-6; 10 positions agree with TRBD1. This CDR3 is built from 14 residues. V lost 4 bases to trimming and J lost 10 bases; unmatched junction nucleotides: 4. CDR1 is SGHTA and CDR2 is FQGTGA in the germline V gene. The CDR3 spells CASSSTGGRSPLHF. The CDR3 DNA follows: TGTGCCAGCAGCTCGACAGGGGGCCGCTCACCCCTCCACTTT.

The genes are TRBV4-3 and TRBJ2-3; possible D gene TRBD2, 5 bases. Germline V lookup: CDR1 LGHNA, CDR2 YSLEER. Trimming left V 0 bases short and J 7 bases short, with 11 bases between. This CDR3 has 14 residues. The CDR3 protein is CASSQDTSRNTQYF. In nucleotides, the CDR3 is TGCGCCAGCAGCCAAGATACTAGTCGCAATACGCAGTATTTT.

The rearrangement joins TRBV4-1 to TRBJ2-5, with TRBD2 identical over 9 bases. The V and J ends lost 0 bases and 5 bases, in that order; junction bases with no gene match: 4. Germline lookup yields CDR1 MGHRA and CDR2 YSYEKL. The CDR3 loop spans 15 amino acids. Written as DNA, the CDR3 is TGCGCCAGCAGCCAAGATGGCGGGGGGGCGGAGACCCAGTACTTC. Translated: CASSQDGGGAETQYF.

This chain connects TRBV6-5 to TRBJ2-2, with 8 positions matching TRBD2. CDR3 size: 16 residues. J lost 0 bases, V lost 0 bases, and 0 bases had no gene match. Germline loops: CDR1 MNHEY, CDR2 SVGAGI. The DNA for the CDR3 is TGTGCCAGCAGTTACTCAGCGGGAGCGAACACCGGGGAGCTGTTTTTT. Encoded protein: CASSYSAGANTGELFF.